Listed below are T cell receptor beta chains from one sample, sequenced in a study of cytomegalovirus exposure and HLA in healthy donors. The table came from immunoSEQ multiplex PCR; TCRdb's copy has only in-frame clones and leaves some out. The data show 60,000 to 85,000 clones, approximately 95% seen once. The sequenced sample consisted of PBMCs. The receptors here all came from a man aged 18 to 29 in good health and CMV-seropositive. Each CDR3 is given with its conserved first and last residue. D genes are given only for firm matches. The listing skips clone size in some rows; elsewhere it reads once, few, many or a size class.

>TRBJ2-7|-|-|TRBV19
CASSMTRLTYEQYF
TGTGCCAGTAGTATGACCAGGCTTACCTACGAGCAGTACTTC
>TRBJ2-3|TRBD2|-|TRBV28
CASSLTRLAGGVEGTTDTQYF
TGTGCCAGCAGTTTAACGAGACTAGCGGGAGGGGTCGAAGGGACAACAGATACGCAGTATTTT
>TRBJ2-1|TRBD2|-|TRBV5-1
CASSGVAGASYNEQFF
TGCGCCAGCAGCGGTGTAGCGGGAGCGAGTTACAATGAGCAGTTCTTC
>TRBJ2-7|TRBD1|-|TRBV6-5
CASSSFRDRAKYEQYF
TGTGCCAGCAGTTCCTTCCGGGACAGGGCTAAATACGAGCAGTACTTC
>TRBJ2-5|TRBD1|-|TRBV6-1
CASSEVSTGQETQYF
TGTGCCAGCAGTGAAGTTTCGACAGGGCAAGAGACCCAGTACTTC
>TRBJ1-5|TRBD1|-|TRBV7-9
CASSLTGGNQPQHF
TGTGCCAGCAGCTTGACAGGGGGCAATCAGCCCCAGCATTTT
>TRBJ2-1|-|-|TRBV6-5
CASSPEDSSYNEQFF
TGTGCCAGCAGTCCCGAGGACAGCTCCTACAATGAGCAGTTCTTC
>TRBJ2-5|-|-|TRBV19
CASSIGVGRYQETQYF
TGTGCCAGTAGTATAGGGGTCGGCAGGTACCAAGAGACCCAGTACTTC
>TRBJ2-2|-|-|TRBV19
CASSNRAAGELFF
TGTGCCAGTAGTAACAGGGCGGCCGGGGAGCTGTTTTTT
>TRBJ1-3|-|-|TRBV19
CASAVQEISGNTIYF
TGTGCCAGTGCGGTACAGGAGATCTCTGGAAACACCATATATTTT
>TRBJ2-3|-|-|TRBV5-1
CASSSGQYTDTQYF
TGCGCCAGCAGCTCAGGACAGTACACAGATACGCAGTATTTT
>TRBJ1-5|-|-|TRBV6-5
CASSYGRNQPQHF
TGTGCCAGCAGTTACGGCCGAAATCAGCCCCAGCATTTT
>TRBJ1-2|TRBD1|-|TRBV27
CASSPGDRTTYGYTF
TGTGCCAGCAGTCCGGGGGACAGGACGACCTATGGCTACACCTTC
>TRBJ2-3|TRBD2|-|TRBV5-4
CASSLGLAGDSADTQYF
TGTGCCAGCAGCTTGGGGCTAGCGGGAGACTCTGCAGATACGCAGTATTTT
>TRBJ1-5|-|-|TRBV7-2
CASSYRVSKNQPQHF
TGTGCCAGCAGCTACAGGGTAAGCAAGAATCAGCCCCAGCATTTT
>TRBJ2-3|TRBD2|-|TRBV5-1
CASSFPGTPGTSGRVRASTDTQYF
TGCGCCAGCAGCTTCCCCGGGACTCCTGGGACTAGCGGGAGAGTCCGTGCTAGCACAGATACGCAGTATTTT
>TRBJ2-3|TRBD2|-|TRBV7-9
CASSSREANTDTQYF
TGTGCCAGCAGCTCGCGGGAGGCAAACACAGATACGCAGTATTTT
>TRBJ2-7|-|-|TRBV28
CASSSFQGEQYF
TGTGCCAGCAGTTCGTTCCAGGGGGAGCAGTACTTC
>TRBJ1-1|-|-|TRBV12-5
CASGLMNTEAFF
TGTGCTAGTGGACTTATGAACACTGAAGCTTTCTTT
>TRBJ2-7|TRBD2|few|TRBV18
CASSPGLAGGTYEQYF
TGTGCCAGCTCACCTGGACTAGCGGGAGGTACCTACGAGCAGTACTTC
>TRBJ2-1|TRBD2|-|TRBV7-8
CASSLGTSIGSGIYNEQFF
TGTGCCAGCAGCTTAGGGACCTCCATAGGTAGCGGGATCTACAATGAGCAGTTCTTC
>TRBJ2-7|-|-|TRBV6-6
CASSYSRGEQYF
TGTGCCAGCAGTTACTCTAGGGGCGAGCAGTACTTC
>TRBJ1-1|-|-|TRBV11-2
CASSSQGRTEAFF
TGTGCCAGCAGCTCCCAGGGCCGAACTGAAGCTTTCTTT
>TRBJ2-5|-|once|TRBV2
CASKRVGETQYF
TGTGCCAGCAAGAGGGTGGGAGAGACCCAGTACTTC
>TRBJ2-7|-|-|TRBV7-9
CASSLNTVLEQYF
TGTGCCAGCAGCTTGAATACAGTCCTCGAGCAGTACTTC
>TRBJ2-7|-|-|TRBV7-9
CASSSGVSYEQYF
TGTGCCAGCAGCTCAGGGGTCTCCTACGAGCAGTACTTC
>TRBJ1-5|-|few|TRBV6-1
CAKGSEAAGSQPQHF
TGTGCCAAGGGATCCGAAGCGGCAGGCTCTCAGCCCCAGCATTTT
>TRBJ1-2|-|-|TRBV18
CASSPTGTTVRYGYTF
TGTGCCAGCTCACCTACCGGGACAACCGTCCGATATGGCTACACCTTC
>TRBJ1-1|-|-|TRBV6-4
CASSEGYGRGMSEAFF
TGTGCCAGCAGTGAGGGCTACGGCAGGGGAATGTCTGAAGCTTTCTTT
>TRBJ2-7|TRBD2|-|TRBV28
CASSAGVAGPYEQYF
TGTGCCAGCAGCGCGGGGGTAGCGGGCCCCTACGAGCAGTACTTC
>TRBJ1-4|TRBD1|-|TRBV19
CATKEDRGVPNEKLFF
TGTGCCACGAAGGAGGACAGGGGGGTCCCGAATGAAAAACTGTTTTTT
>TRBJ2-3|TRBD1|-|TRBV5-1
CASSSGTVTDTQYF
TGCGCCAGCAGCTCCGGGACAGTCACAGATACGCAGTATTTT
>TRBJ2-1|TRBD2|-|TRBV29-1
CSVGLAGDSYNEQFF
TGCAGCGTTGGACTAGCGGGAGACTCCTACAATGAGCAGTTCTTC
>TRBJ2-5|-|-|TRBV4-1
CASSPRHPQETQYF
TGCGCCAGCAGCCCCCGACACCCCCAAGAGACCCAGTACTTC
>TRBJ2-3|-|-|TRBV11-2
CASSSGTRGLAQYF
TGTGCCAGCAGCTCCGGGACTAGGGGGCTCGCGCAGTATTTT
>TRBJ1-2|-|-|TRBV6-5
CASSYTGDYGYTF
TGTGCCAGCAGTTACACGGGAGACTATGGCTACACCTTC
>TRBJ1-1|-|-|TRBV18
CASSPAENTEAFF
TGTGCCAGCTCACCGGCAGAGAACACTGAAGCTTTCTTT
>TRBJ2-7|TRBD1|once|TRBV7-6
CASSPGTGGYEQYF
TGTGCCAGCAGCCCCGGGACAGGGGGTTACGAGCAGTACTTC
>TRBJ2-2|-|-|TRBV6-5
CASSYSPPGNTGELFF
TGTGCCAGCAGTTACTCCCCCCCAGGGAACACCGGGGAGCTGTTTTTT
>TRBJ2-7|-|few|TRBV9
CASSVDERRYEQYF
TGTGCCAGCAGCGTAGATGAGAGGCGATACGAGCAGTACTTC
>TRBJ2-1|TRBD2|once|TRBV30
CAWSVGGRTSSYNEQFF
TGTGCCTGGAGTGTAGGCGGGAGGACTAGCTCCTACAATGAGCAGTTCTTC
>TRBJ1-2|TRBD1|once|TRBV15
CATSRDHIPGGYGYTF
TGTGCCACCAGCAGAGATCACATCCCAGGGGGGTATGGCTACACCTTC
>TRBJ2-1|TRBD1|-|TRBV7-9
CASSGADRSYNEQFF
TGTGCCAGCAGTGGGGCGGACAGGTCCTACAATGAGCAGTTCTTC
>TRBJ2-2|-|-|TRBV6-4
CASSDSQAGELFF
TGTGCCAGCAGTGACTCACAGGCCGGGGAGCTGTTTTTT
>TRBJ2-1|TRBD1|-|TRBV28
CATAGGDRAFNEQFF
TGTGCCACCGCAGGAGGGGACAGGGCATTCAATGAGCAGTTCTTC
>TRBJ2-5|-|-|TRBV19
CASSPGTPTETQYF
TGTGCCAGTAGTCCTGGGACTCCAACGGAGACCCAGTACTTC
>TRBJ1-5|-|-|TRBV30
CAWSVRGNQPQHF
TGTGCCTGGAGTGTACGCGGGAATCAGCCCCAGCATTTT
>TRBJ2-7|-|-|TRBV2
CASNTAYEQYF
TGTGCCAGCAATACAGCCTACGAGCAGTACTTC
>TRBJ1-3|TRBD1|-|TRBV28
CASSSPPGGSYPGNTIYF
TGTGCCAGCAGTTCCCCACCAGGGGGCTCCTACCCTGGAAACACCATATATTTT
>TRBJ2-7|TRBD2|-|TRBV10-1
CASSGGLADSYEQYF
TGCGCCAGCAGTGGCGGACTAGCGGATTCCTACGAGCAGTACTTC
>TRBJ2-1|TRBD2|-|TRBV4-2
CASSQEWGGEQFF
TGTGCCAGCAGCCAAGAGTGGGGAGGGGAGCAGTTCTTC
>TRBJ2-1|TRBD2|-|TRBV5-6
CASSSSGRALNEQFF
TGTGCCAGCAGCTCAAGCGGGAGGGCCCTCAATGAGCAGTTCTTC
>TRBJ2-5|-|-|TRBV30
CAWSFAWETQYF
TGTGCCTGGAGTTTTGCGTGGGAGACCCAGTACTTC
>TRBJ1-3|-|once|TRBV11-2
CASSLNPLSVINTIYF
TGTGCCAGCAGCTTAAATCCGCTTTCGGTGATAAACACCATATATTTT
>TRBJ2-1|-|once|TRBV20-1
CSHKRGNEQFF
TGCAGTCATAAACGGGGAAATGAGCAGTTCTTC